Shown below are 26 T cell receptor beta chains from a single sample sequenced in a study of blood T cells in healthy people across ages. Sample-barcoded 5' priming and a J-beta primer mix drove a second PCR of about 7 to 12 cycles. Each CDR3 protein gets one entry after TCRdb re-called the 5' RACE reads with MiXCR. The table has hundreds of thousands of distinct CDR3 sequences, approximately 53% seen once. Sequenced: blood. These receptors originate from a man aged 80 or over in good health.

This clonotype was picked up a small number of times. The gene calls are TRBV25-1 and TRBJ2-7; 7 bases map to TRBD2. V was pared by 0 bases and J by 2 bases, with 10 bases of the junction left unmatched. This CDR3 has 17 residues. Germline assignment: CDR1 MGHDK and CDR2 SYGVNS. As DNA, the CDR3 is TGTGCCAGCAGTGAATATGAGGGAGGGCCAGGGACCTACGAGCAGTACTTC. Encoded protein: CASSEYEGGPGTYEQYF.

The chain couples TRBV10-3 to TRBJ2-1, with D perhaps TRBD2 (7 bases). The CDR3 extends over 16 amino acids. V was cut by 10 bases and J by 0 bases, with 19 bases left in between. Germline assignment: CDR1 ENHRY and CDR2 SYGVKD. The CDR3 nucleotides are TGTGCCACGAAGGGGGGGACGGCCATCTCCTACAATGAGCAGTTCTTC. Translation: CATKGGTAISYNEQFF.

V is TRBV29-1 and J is TRBJ2-5, with D perhaps assigned TRBD1 or TRBD2 (5 bases each). Germline V gene sequence: CDR1 SQVTM, CDR2 ANQGSEA. The CDR3 contains 13 residues. Trimming shortened V by 8 bases and J by 5 bases, and 18 bases separated the two germline ends. The CDR3 loop reads CSTGRVLMETQYF. The CDR3 region has the DNA TGCAGCACGGGGCGGGTGTTAATGGAGACCCAGTACTTC. Looking up the rest from reference TRBV29-1 and TRBJ2-5 gives the full variable domain: SAVISQKPSRDICQRGTSLTIQCQVDSQVTMMFWYRQQPGQSLTLIATANQGSEATYESGFVIDKFPISRPNLTFSTLTVSNMSPEDSSIYLCSTGRVLMETQYFGPGTRLLVL.

V is TRBV6-1 and J is TRBJ1-5, with 11 bases identical to TRBD1. CDR3 length: 15 amino acids. Germline V gives CDR1 MNHNS, CDR2 SASEGT. Trimming at V came to 4 bases and at J to 7 bases, leaving 6 bases not matched to a gene. As DNA, the CDR3 is TGTGCCAGCAGTGCGGGGACAGGGGGAGGACAGCCCCAGCATTTT. Translating gives CASSAGTGGGQPQHF.

The chain links TRBV20-1 to TRBJ2-7; 11 bases match TRBD1. V shed 5 bases and J 6 bases; nucleotides not matched to a gene: 6. CDR3 length: 13 residues. Looked up from germline, CDR1 is DFQATT and CDR2 is SNEGSKA (reference sequence). CDR3: CSALGQGASEQYF. CDR3 coding DNA: TGCAGTGCTCTAGGACAGGGGGCTAGCGAGCAGTACTTC.

The rearrangement joins TRBV4-2 to TRBJ2-3, with D possibly matching TRBD2 (5 bases). Germline CDR1 and CDR2: LGHNA and YNFKEQ. V was shortened by 4 bases and J by 2 bases, with 19 bases between the two germline ends. The CDR3 covers 17 residues. The CDR3, as DNA: TGTGCCAGCAGCCTCCAAGTTGGTAGCGCAACCACAGATACGCAGTATTTT. Protein sequence: CASSLQVGSATTDTQYF.

This clonotype was found a few times. The chain uses TRBV6-5 and TRBJ1-2, with 8 bases that match TRBD1. V gave up 5 bases and J gave up 4 bases; unmatched junction bases: 6. CDR1 is MNHEY, CDR2 SVGAGI, per germline. The CDR3 extends over 14 amino acids. The CDR3 DNA is TGTGCCAGCAGTCCCATACAGGGGGGCTATGGCTACACCTTC. Protein: CASSPIQGGYGYTF.

J is TRBJ2-3 and V is TRBV2; D is unclear. CDR1 is SNHLY, CDR2 FYNNEI, per germline. The CDR3 has 14 residues. V lost 9 bases and J lost 2, with 15 bases in between. CDR3: CARDLSEDTDTQYF. The CDR3 region has the DNA TGTGCCAGAGACCTTTCAGAGGACACAGATACGCAGTATTTT.

Points on this clonotype: A much larger clone is a single base away; this may be a read error. The rearrangement links TRBV2 to TRBJ2-7; D is uncertain. V shed 3 bases and J shed 7 bases, with 16 bases lying between them. The CDR3 extends over 14 amino acids. Looked up from germline, CDR1 is SNHLY and CDR2 is FYNNEI. CDR3 loop: CASSERTPYNEQYF. The DNA of the CDR3 is TGTGCCAGCAGTGAGCGGACCCCCTACAATGAGCAGTACTTC.

The V call is TRBV12-3 or TRBV12-4, the J call TRBJ1-1; 8 nucleotides agree with TRBD1. This CDR3 is built from 13 residues. J was trimmed by 5 bases and V by 10 bases; bases with no gene match: 9. The CDR3 region has the DNA TGTGCCACAGGGGGCTTGGAATCGACTGAAGCTTTCTTT. Translating it yields CATGGLESTEAFF.

The V gene is TRBV7-9, the J gene TRBJ2-1; 8 bases align to TRBD2. This CDR3 has 20 amino acids. Losses at the gene ends were 0 bases for V and 3 bases for J; bases not matched to a gene: 16. CDR1 SEHNR and CDR2 FQNEAQ come from the germline V gene (reference sequence). CDR3: CASSLARGERLAQNYNEQFF. The CDR3 DNA follows: TGTGCCAGCAGCTTAGCGCGGGGGGAGAGACTAGCGCAAAACTACAATGAGCAGTTCTTC.

This clonotype was observed a single time. The rearrangement links TRBV29-1 to TRBJ2-5; D perhaps matches TRBD1 (7 bases). CDR3 length: 14 amino acids. Germline V CDR1 and CDR2: SQVTM, ANQGSEA. V lost 4 bases and J lost 2, with 14 bases in between. The CDR3 DNA sequence: TGCAGCGTTGGTGCAGGGGGGCGACAAGAGACCCAGTACTTC. Its translation: CSVGAGGRQETQYF. Variable domain in full (rest from reference TRBV29-1 and TRBJ2-5): SAVISQKPSRDICQRGTSLTIQCQVDSQVTMMFWYRQQPGQSLTLIATANQGSEATYESGFVIDKFPISRPNLTFSTLTVSNMSPEDSSIYLCSVGAGGRQETQYFGPGTRLLVL.

V is TRBV6-1 and J is TRBJ2-6, with 9 bases lining up with TRBD1. This CDR3 comprises 17 residues. Trimming removed 6 bases from V and 1 base from J; junction bases left unmatched: 7. Germline CDR1 MNHNS, CDR2 SASEGT. Here the CDR3 DNA reads TGTGCCAGCAGCTCCGGGACAGGGCGTTCTGGGGCCAACGTCCTGACTTTC. Translated: CASSSGTGRSGANVLTF.

The table lists this clonotype with a few counts. The chain carries TRBV7-9 and TRBJ2-7; TRBD1 agrees at 8 bases. This CDR3 contains 13 residues. Germline V lookup: CDR1 SEHNR, CDR2 FQNEAQ (reference sequence). V dropped 5 bases and J dropped 11; count of bases not matched to a gene: 11. CDR3: CASSRQGRGGEYF. In DNA form, the CDR3 reads TGTGCCAGCAGCCGACAGGGGCGAGGGGGCGAGTACTTC.

The genes are TRBV20-1 and TRBJ2-1; 8 bases are shared with TRBD2. CDR3 length: 15 amino acids. The germline V gene has CDR1 DFQATT and CDR2 SNEGSKA (reference sequence). Trimming cost V 6 bases and J 6 bases; bases outside gene matches: 13. The CDR3 spells CSATPGLDSSNEQFF. As DNA, the CDR3 is TGCAGTGCCACCCCGGGACTAGATTCATCCAATGAGCAGTTCTTC.

The genes are TRBV5-1 and TRBJ2-3, with 9 nucleotides matching TRBD1. Trimming at V came to 5 bases and at J to 5 bases, leaving 12 bases not matched to a gene. The germline V gene has CDR1 SGHRS and CDR2 YFSETQ. The CDR3 is made up of 16 amino acids. The CDR3 reads CASRKRQGEREDTQYF. The CDR3 nucleotides are TGCGCCAGCAGGAAACGACAGGGGGAAAGGGAAGATACGCAGTATTTT.

This clonotype has only a few counts. This chain connects TRBV29-1 to TRBJ1-2; 7 positions agree with TRBD1. CDR3 length: 12 residues. The V and J ends lost 6 bases and 6 bases, in that order; junction bases with no gene match: 7. Germline values: CDR1 SQVTM, CDR2 ANQGSEA. The CDR3: CSVGPTGNGYTF. The DNA for the CDR3 is TGCAGCGTCGGGCCGACAGGGAATGGCTACACCTTC.

This rearrangement joins TRBV12-5 to TRBJ2-7; 7 nucleotides line up with TRBD1. The V and J ends lost 7 bases and 5 bases, in that order; junction bases with no gene match: 17. The CDR3 contains 16 residues. Per germline, CDR1 LGHNT and CDR2 FRNRAP. CDR3 in amino acids: CASATNRGQRFDEQYF. The CDR3 DNA reads TGTGCTAGTGCCACCAATAGGGGACAGAGATTCGACGAGCAGTACTTC.

There are a few counts of this clonotype. The chain carries TRBV14 and TRBJ2-7, with 8 bases aligning to TRBD1. CDR1 is SGHDN and CDR2 is FVKESK in the germline V gene. This CDR3 contains 15 residues. V was pared by 1 base and J by 4 bases, with 6 bases of the junction left unmatched. The CDR3 DNA sequence: TGTGCCAGCAGCCAAGCACCAGGGGGCCGGTACGAGCAGTACTTC. Residues: CASSQAPGGRYEQYF.

A word on this clonotype: At one end, the junction sequence differs from germline, possibly due to a read error. The chain employs TRBV2 and TRBJ2-5; TRBD2 matches 10 bases. CDR1 SNHLY and CDR2 FYNNEI come from the germline V gene. There are 16 residues in the CDR3. The CDR3 reads CASSPQGLAAGNEQNF. CDR3 bases: TGTGCCAGCAGTCCTCAAGGACTAGCGGCGGGAAATGAGCAGAACTTC.

The chain couples TRBV11-2 to TRBJ1-1; TRBD1 aligns across 7 bases. This CDR3 has 15 amino acids. Unmatched junction bases numbered 10, after V lost 5 bases and J lost 4 bases. The germline gives CDR1 SGHAT, CDR2 FQNNGV. The CDR3 coding sequence is TGTGCCAGCAGCGCACAGGGGATGGGTAGCACTGAAGCTTTCTTT. This sequence encodes CASSAQGMGSTEAFF.

V and J are TRBV7-2 and TRBJ1-6; possibly TRBD1 for D (5 bases). The CDR3 runs to 16 residues. The V gene's germline CDR1 is SGHTA and CDR2 FQGNSA. With 1 base removed from V and 2 bases from J, the gap between germline ends came to 9 bases. The CDR3, as DNA: TGTGCCAGCAGCTTAGGGGGGGGAACCTATAATTCACCCCTCCACTTT. Protein: CASSLGGGTYNSPLHF.

This clonotype has only a few counts. This chain uses TRBV6-5 with TRBJ2-1; 12 bases fit TRBD2. V shed 5 bases and J 6 bases; nucleotides not matched to a gene: 8. The germline V gene has CDR1 MNHEY and CDR2 SVGAGI. The CDR3 runs 16 residues. CDR3 region: CASSRGLAGTRNEQFF. In DNA form, the CDR3 reads TGTGCCAGCAGTCGCGGACTAGCGGGGACTCGCAATGAGCAGTTCTTC.

This clonotype was counted only a few times. The chain combines TRBV20-1 with TRBJ2-1; D tentatively fits TRBD1 or TRBD2 (6 bases each). The V and J ends lost 6 bases and 0 bases respectively, with 27 bases between them. Germline V gives CDR1 DFQATT, CDR2 SNEGSKA (reference sequence). The CDR3 loop spans 19 amino acids. Here the CDR3 reads CSAQGRLARARSSYNEQFF. The CDR3 DNA reads as TGCAGTGCGCAGGGGCGCCTAGCGAGGGCCCGGAGCTCCTACAATGAGCAGTTCTTC.

Remarks on this clonotype: One end of the junction fails to match germline, which may point to a read error. The V gene is TRBV11-2, the J gene TRBJ2-7, with D perhaps TRBD1 or TRBD2 (6 bases each). From germline, CDR1 is SGHAT and CDR2 FQNNGV. The CDR3 extends over 17 amino acids. CDR3 bases: TGTGCCAGCGGCTTAGTTTGGGGGCCTAGCGTCACCTACGAGCAGTACTTC. Its translation is CASGLVWGPSVTYEQYF.

The chain joins TRBV6-5 to TRBJ1-5; D gene ambiguous. The CDR3 has 14 residues. V was clipped by 5 bases and J by 4 bases, with 12 bases between them. Germline V gene lookup returns CDR1 MNHEY and CDR2 SVGAGI. The CDR3 sequence is CASSNRDLNQPQHF. Written as DNA, the CDR3 is TGTGCCAGCAGTAACCGGGATCTTAATCAGCCCCAGCATTTT.